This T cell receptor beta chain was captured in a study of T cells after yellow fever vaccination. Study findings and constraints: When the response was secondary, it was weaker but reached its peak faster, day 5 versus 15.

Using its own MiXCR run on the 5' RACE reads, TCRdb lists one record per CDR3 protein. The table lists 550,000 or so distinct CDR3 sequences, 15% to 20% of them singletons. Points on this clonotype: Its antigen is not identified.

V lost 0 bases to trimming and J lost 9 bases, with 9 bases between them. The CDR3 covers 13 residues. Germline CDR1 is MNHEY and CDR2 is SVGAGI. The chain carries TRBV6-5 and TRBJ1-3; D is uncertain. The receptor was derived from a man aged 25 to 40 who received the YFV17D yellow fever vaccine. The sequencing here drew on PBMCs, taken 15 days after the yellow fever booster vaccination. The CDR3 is CASSYSGLGTIYF. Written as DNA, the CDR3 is TGTGCCAGCAGTTACTCAGGACTGGGCACCATATATTTT.